The following is a T cell receptor beta chain sequence with its context. These data come from a study of blood T cell repertoires in COVID-19. The overall study: Some COVID-19 samples were acute and others convalescent; all came from the United States, Italy and Spain. T cells, B-cell-depleted T cells, or PBMCs supplied cDNA or gDNA.

Authors' processing steps: Nucleated cell counts were estimated from reference gene primer amplification. Repertoires were generated with immunoSEQ multiplex PCR, while TCRdb's copy carries only in-frame clones and drops some. The V and J calls and the clone size are those of that table, but D and trimming were determined from the DNA. The sample has some 290,000 clones; nearly 90% are singletons. CDR3 length: 14 residues. Looked up from germline, CDR1 is LNHDA and CDR2 is SQIVND (reference sequence). V lost 10 bases and J lost 5; bases outside the gene matches: 10. Sequencing input: peripheral blood. The chain carries TRBV19 and TRBJ2-7, with 11 positions matching TRBD2. The origin of this receptor is a woman aged 40 to 50 with COVID-19, enrolled during active disease. CDR3 sequence (DNA): TGTGCCACCAGATTAGCGGGAGGGCTCAACGAGCAGTACTTC. This translates into CATRLAGGLNEQYF. Supplemented by reference TRBV19 and TRBJ2-7, the full variable domain reads DGGITQSPKYLFRKEGQNVTLSCEQNLNHDAMYWYRQDPGQGLRLIYYSQIVNDFQKGDIAEGYSVSREKKESFPLTVTSAQKNPTAFYLCATRLAGGLNEQYFGPGTRLTVT.